The 26 T cell receptor beta chains below were found in one sample sequenced in a study of metastatic and nonmetastatic thyroid tumors. Patients underwent thyroid surgery, and none had received any treatment before it. TCRdb re-analyzed the PCR reads using MiXCR. This table holds tens of thousands of clones, under 25% found once. The sequenced sample consisted of blood. Receptors originate from a female donor with papillary thyroid cancer or a benign thyroid nodule (not recorded which). Some clones in this sample may be carry-over from other donors' samples.

This clone came up many times. V and J are TRBV11-2 and TRBJ1-2; a weak D match, TRBD1 (6 bases). The CDR3 spans 12 residues. Germline assignment: CDR1 SGHAT and CDR2 FQNNGV. V was cut by 5 bases and J by 9 bases, with 13 bases left in between. CDR3 region: CASSPWTESYTF. The CDR3 bases are TGTGCCAGCAGCCCGTGGACAGAAAGCTACACCTTC.

Judged by abundance, this clone is medium-sized. V gene TRBV19 combines with J gene TRBJ2-2; D uncertain. V was pared by 1 base and J by 2 bases, with 8 bases between. CDR3 length: 15 residues. Germline-derived CDR1 and CDR2 are LNHDA and SQIVND (reference sequence). CDR3 region: CASSIGRTNTGELFF. The CDR3 region has the DNA TGTGCCAGTAGTATAGGCAGGACCAACACCGGGGAGCTGTTTTTT.

This clone is deemed medium-sized. The J gene is TRBJ1-2, the V gene TRBV12-5; the D is unclear. The CDR3 length is 14 residues. Germline V gives CDR1 LGHNT, CDR2 FRNRAP. V was shortened by 3 bases and J by 6 bases, with 14 bases between the two germline ends. The CDR3: CASGLGIQADGYTF. Written as DNA, the CDR3 is TGTGCTAGTGGTTTAGGGATCCAGGCAGATGGCTACACCTTC.

Only a few counts were recorded for this clone. This rearrangement joins TRBV19 to TRBJ2-1; D is ambiguous. The CDR3 contains 13 residues. Germline V gene sequence: CDR1 LNHDA, CDR2 SQIVND (reference sequence). The V and J ends lost 6 bases and 7 bases respectively, with 13 bases between them. The CDR3 nucleotides read TGTGCCAGTAGCAACTCACAGAGAAATGAGCAGTTCTTC. This gives the protein CASSNSQRNEQFF.

The rearrangement links TRBV11-1 to TRBJ2-2; D possibly corresponds to TRBD2 (5 bases). This CDR3 spans 16 amino acids. Trimming shortened V by 0 bases and J by 5 bases, and 13 bases separated the two germline ends. The germline V gene encodes CDR1 SGHAT and CDR2 FQDESV (reference sequence). The CDR3 loop is CASSLAQIGITGELFF. CDR3 DNA sequence: TGTGCCAGCAGCTTAGCGCAGATCGGGATTACCGGGGAGCTGTTTTTT.

This chain joins TRBV12-5 and TRBJ2-2; the D gene is possibly TRBD2 (6 bases). The CDR3 is 14 residues long. Between the trimmed V and J ends, which lost 6 bases and 1 base, there was a span of 9 bases. The V gene's germline CDR1 is LGHNT and CDR2 FRNRAP. The CDR3, as DNA: TGTGCTAGTGGGGGGGGTCTGAACACCGGGGAGCTGTTTTTT. Translation: CASGGGLNTGELFF.

This clone occurred a few times. This sequence joins TRBV24-1 and TRBJ1-2, with D hard to call. Per the germline V gene, CDR1 is KGHDR and CDR2 is SFDVKD. Trimming removed 4 bases from V and 8 bases from J, with 10 bases in between. The CDR3 has 12 residues. The CDR3 here is CATSESVGGYTF. CDR3 bases: TGTGCCACCAGTGAGTCAGTGGGCGGCTACACCTTC.

A note on this clone: An end of the junction differs from the germline gene, which may be a read error. The V call is TRBV6-1, the J call TRBJ2-7; D gene ambiguous. CDR3 length: 11 amino acids. Per the germline V gene, CDR1 is MNHNS and CDR2 is SASEGT. CDR3 protein: CASSDLYEHYF. The CDR3 nucleotides are TGTGCCAGCAGTGATCTCTACGAGCATTACTTC.

The chain employs TRBV11-3 and TRBJ2-2; D not resolved. CDR3 length: 12 residues. Germline CDR1 SGHNT, CDR2 YENEEA. Trimming stripped 4 bases from V and 3 bases from J, with 3 bases between. The CDR3 reads CASSSYTGELFF. The DNA of the CDR3 is TGTGCCAGCAGCTCCTACACCGGGGAGCTGTTTTTT.

V is TRBV20-1 and J is TRBJ2-5; D may be TRBD1 (5 bases). CDR1 is DFQATT and CDR2 is SNEGSKA in the germline V gene (reference sequence). V shed 6 bases and J shed 5 bases, with 16 bases lying between them. There are 13 residues in the CDR3. As DNA, the CDR3 is TGCAGTGCCGCCGATACAGGCCACGAGACCCAGTACTTC. Translating it yields CSAADTGHETQYF.

This clone was seen at least ten times. This rearrangement joins TRBV28 to TRBJ2-3; D is ambiguous. Germline CDR1 is MDHEN and CDR2 is SYDVKM. The CDR3 spans 13 residues. V lost 5 bases to trimming and J lost 4 bases, with 10 bases between them. CDR3 in amino acids: CASSPRPPDTQYF. The CDR3 DNA follows: TGTGCCAGCAGTCCGCGTCCCCCAGATACGCAGTATTTT.

This clone appeared a few times. The V and J genes are TRBV6-1 and TRBJ2-7; 11 nucleotides match TRBD2. The CDR3 runs 14 residues. Germline V lookup: CDR1 MNHNS, CDR2 SASEGT. Trimming cost V 7 bases and J 6 bases; bases outside gene matches: 8. CDR3 nucleotides: TGTGCCAGCATGGATCTTAGCGGGAGGGCCGAGCAGTACTTC. This encodes CASMDLSGRAEQYF.

Sample share makes this clone medium-sized (0.01 to 0.1%). The chain recombines TRBV28 with TRBJ2-7; 8 nucleotides agree with TRBD1. Germline V gene lookup returns CDR1 MDHEN and CDR2 SYDVKM. The trim removed 8 bases at V and 4 bases at J, leaving 7 bases unmatched. This CDR3 spans 13 amino acids. The CDR3 loop reads CASQGQAYYEQYF. CDR3 sequence (DNA): TGTGCCAGCCAGGGACAGGCCTATTACGAGCAGTACTTC.

This clone was detected only a few times. The chain is built from TRBV9 and TRBJ1-2; D is uncertain. Between the trimmed V and J ends, which lost 3 bases and 2 bases, there was a span of 14 bases. Germline V lookup: CDR1 SGDLS, CDR2 YYNGEE. The length of the CDR3 is 15 residues. CDR3 region: CASSETSALNYGYTF. CDR3 DNA: TGTGCCAGCAGCGAAACCTCGGCCCTCAACTATGGCTACACCTTC.

This clone was observed a few times. Other DNA sequences in the sample encode the same CDR3. The rearrangement joins TRBV29-1 to TRBJ1-1, with D possibly TRBD1 on 5 matching bases. Deletions cut 4 bases from V and 6 bases from J, with 15 bases between. The CDR3 contains 13 residues. Germline lookup yields CDR1 SQVTM and CDR2 ANQGSEA. In DNA form, the CDR3 reads TGCAGCGTTGGGGATCAGGGTAGCGCTGAAGCTTTCTTT. Residues: CSVGDQGSAEAFF.

This sequence joins TRBV5-1 and TRBJ2-2; maybe TRBD2 (6 bases). CDR3 length equals 14 residues. The V gene lost 4 bases and the J gene lost 3 bases, with 10 bases spanning the gap. The germline V gene has CDR1 SGHRS and CDR2 YFSETQ. CDR3 bases: TGCGCCAGCAGCCCGGGCGGGGACACCGGGGAGCTGTTTTTT. Encoded protein: CASSPGGDTGELFF.

In this sample, this clone turned up a few times. This chain connects TRBV19 to TRBJ2-7; no clear D gene. Germline CDR1 is LNHDA and CDR2 is SQIVND (reference sequence). The CDR3 sequence is 15 residues long. V gave up 6 bases and J gave up 3 bases, with 18 bases separating them. Written as DNA, the CDR3 is TGTGCCAGTAGCTCTGCGAATGGCGCGAGCTACGAGCAGTACTTC. Protein: CASSSANGASYEQYF.

This chain uses TRBV28 with TRBJ1-5, with 9 bases that match TRBD1. Germline V lookup: CDR1 MDHEN, CDR2 SYDVKM. This CDR3 comprises 16 residues. Unmatched junction bases numbered 6, after V lost 2 bases and J lost 4 bases. The CDR3 nucleotides are TGTGCCAGCAGTTTACCAGGGACAGGGTTTAATCAGCCCCAGCATTTT. The encoded protein is CASSLPGTGFNQPQHF.

This clone was seen many times. The rearrangement joins TRBV28 to TRBJ2-5; 9 bases match TRBD1. Per germline, CDR1 MDHEN and CDR2 SYDVKM. The V and J ends lost 4 bases and 1 base, in that order; junction bases with no gene match: 7. The CDR3 is 16 amino acids. In nucleotides, the CDR3 is TGTGCCAGCAGTTCCCGGGACAGGGTACCCCAAGAGACCCAGTACTTC. It encodes CASSSRDRVPQETQYF.

The table lists this clone with many counts. This may be a read error: a much more frequent sequence differs by one nucleotide. The J gene is TRBJ2-2, the V gene TRBV6-6; D might be TRBD1 (6 bases). There are 14 residues in the CDR3. CDR1 and CDR2 from the germline V gene are MNHNY and SVGAGI (reference sequence). The CDR3 sequence: CASSYGQLTGEPFF. CDR3 bases: TGTGCCAGCAGTTACGGACAGCTCACCGGGGAGCCGTTTTTT.

This clone occurred many times. This sequence joins TRBV3-1 and TRBJ2-2; 10 nucleotides agree with TRBD2. This CDR3 spans 16 amino acids. CDR1 and CDR2 (germline): LGHDT, YNNKEL (reference sequence). V gave up 2 bases and J gave up 4 bases; unmatched junction bases: 4. For the CDR3, the DNA is TGTGCCAGCAGCCAATGGGCTAGCGGGGGCACCGGGGAGCTGTTTTTT. Amino acid sequence: CASSQWASGGTGELFF.

This chain links TRBV14 with TRBJ2-5; 8 bases line up with TRBD2. Germline V CDR1 and CDR2: SGHDN, FVKESK. The CDR3 has 16 amino acids. V shed 4 bases, J shed 1 base, and the junction held 8 bases outside the gene matches. CDR3 sequence: CASSPRRGAGQETQYF. CDR3 sequence (DNA): TGTGCCAGCAGCCCTAGGCGGGGGGCTGGCCAAGAGACCCAGTACTTC.

This clone came up many times. The chain has TRBV5-4 and TRBJ1-6; 8 bases match TRBD1. The CDR3 totals 15 residues. V lost 3 bases to trimming and J lost 9 bases; unmatched junction nucleotides: 8. CDR1 is SGHNT and CDR2 is YYREEE in the germline V gene (reference sequence). CDR3 in amino acids: CASSSWGTGSSPLHF. As DNA, the CDR3 is TGTGCCAGCAGCTCATGGGGGACAGGTAGTTCACCCCTCCACTTT.

By frequency in the sample, this clone is medium-sized (0.01 to 0.1%). This chain links TRBV6-2 or TRBV6-3 with TRBJ1-2; TRBD1 is a possible D gene (5 bases). This CDR3 contains 12 residues. Trimming removed 5 bases from V and 5 bases from J, with 9 bases in between. Germline values: CDR1 MNHEY, CDR2 SVGEGT. The DNA of the CDR3 is TGTGCCAGCAGTGGGGACGGATATGGCTACACCTTC. This codes for CASSGDGYGYTF.

This clone was counted ten times or more. The V call is TRBV4-1, the J call TRBJ1-2, with 8 bases lining up with TRBD1. Germline trimming cut 4 bases from V and 4 bases from J; bases unmatched to any gene: 17. Germline CDR1 is MGHRA and CDR2 is YSYEKL. This CDR3 region has 18 residues. The CDR3 protein is CASSLGGDRRPLGYGYTF. CDR3 nucleotides: TGCGCCAGCAGCCTAGGGGGGGACAGGCGGCCCCTGGGCTATGGCTACACCTTC.

This clone was picked up a small number of times. The rearrangement links TRBV6-1 to TRBJ1-5; TRBD1 matches at 8 bases. The V segment lost 7 bases and the J segment 3 bases; nucleotides outside the gene matches: 8. This CDR3 has 15 amino acids. Germline CDR1 is MNHNS and CDR2 is SASEGT. The CDR3 DNA follows: TGTGCCAGCATCACCGGGACAGGAAACAATCAGCCCCAGCATTTT. Its protein is CASITGTGNNQPQHF.